These 11 T cell receptor beta chains share one sample of origin, sequenced in a study of T cell clonality in common variable immunodeficiency. Clones were read by immunoSEQ multiplex PCR, and TCRdb kept only the in-frame ones, dropping some. The sample holds about 52,000 clones, and no clone turns up only once. The sequencing sample was made of peripheral blood mononuclear cells. The origin of the receptors is a person between 18 and 75 years old in good health.

This clone was counted ten times or more. Coverage ceases 3 residues before the CDR3 finishes, and the germline J gene fills in the end. The chain employs TRBV7-2 and TRBJ2-7; 7 nucleotides agree with TRBD1. In germline, CDR1 is SGHTA, CDR2 FQGNSA. V trimming: 3 bases; J trimming: 1 base; junction bases outside the gene matches: 3. CDR3 length: 14 amino acids. CDR3 in amino acids: CASSFGRGSYEQYF. The CDR3 DNA, read in part, is TGTGCCAGCAGCTTTGGCAGGGGGTCCTACGAG. Together with reference TRBV7-2 and TRBJ2-7, the CDR3 gives the full variable domain: GAGVSQSPSNKVTEKGKDVELRCDPISGHTALYWYRQSLGQGLEFLIYFQGNSAPDKSGLPSDRFSAERTGGSVSTLTIQRTQQEDSAVYLCASSFGRGSYEQYFGPGTRLTVT.

This clone was counted ten times or more. The read stops 3 residues short of the end of the CDR3; the missing end is completed from the germline J gene. The gene calls are TRBV29-1 and TRBJ1-2; D might be TRBD1 (5 bases). Germline assignment: CDR1 SQVTM and CDR2 ANQGSEA. CDR3 length equals 19 residues. CDR3 sequence: CSVEEYAGTSGFTSYDYTF. CDR3 bases read: TGCAGCGTTGAAGAGTATGCTGGGACTAGCGGCTTTACCTCCTACGAC.

This clone was observed at least ten times. The read stops 3 residues short of the end of the CDR3; the missing end is completed from the germline J gene. This chain links TRBV2 with TRBJ1-1; D perhaps matches TRBD1 (6 bases). CDR3 length equals 14 residues. Germline CDR1 and CDR2: SNHLY and FYNNEI. The ends were cut back, 6 bases at V and 0 bases at J, with 11 bases in the middle. Incomplete CDR3 DNA: TGTGCCAGCAGCAAGGGGGTTCTGAACACTGAA. This encodes CASSKGVLNTE. The entire CDR3 sequence reads CASSKGVLNTEAFF.

This clone was recorded at least ten times. The CDR3 extends 3 residues past the end of the read, so its final part is completed from the germline J gene. The chain carries TRBV19 and TRBJ1-3; D unclear. The CDR3 spans 14 residues. Looked up from germline, CDR1 is LNHDA and CDR2 is SQIVND (reference sequence). Trimming shortened V by 5 bases and J by 0 bases, and 8 bases separated the two germline ends. The CDR3 loop is CASSSRASGNTIYF. Incomplete CDR3 DNA: TGTGCCAGTAGTTCAAGAGCCTCTGGAAACACC.

This clone was found many times. Read coverage stops 3 residues before the CDR3 terminus; the germline J gene supplies the remainder. V and J are TRBV20-1 and TRBJ2-5, with TRBD2 matching over 14 bases. V dropped 4 bases and J dropped 4; count of bases not matched to a gene: 11. There are 17 residues in the CDR3. Germline values: CDR1 DFQATT, CDR2 SNEGSKA (reference sequence). This CDR3 reads CSATTGTSGSSRETQYF. CDR3 DNA (partial): TGCAGTGCTACCACCGGGACTAGCGGGAGTTCGCGAGAGACC.

Of note for this clone: A junction boundary mismatches the germline segment, possibly from a read error. The read finishes 3 residues shy of the CDR3 end, and the germline J gene is used to complete it. The chain joins TRBV7-7 to TRBJ1-2; tentatively, D is TRBD1 (6 bases). Germline V CDR1 and CDR2: SSHAT, FNYEAQ (reference sequence). The CDR3 has 15 residues. The sequenced CDR3 bases are TGTGCTAGCAGCTTAGCGCCACAGGGCGGAGGGGAC. This gives the protein CASSLAPQGGGD. The whole CDR3 region reads CASSLAPQGGGDYTF.

This clone was counted a few times. The sequence runs out 3 residues before the end of the CDR3; the remainder is reconstructed from the germline J gene. The chain links TRBV19 to TRBJ1-6, with D perhaps matching TRBD1 (5 bases). This CDR3 has 12 residues. Trimming took off 5 bases at V and 10 bases at J, with 9 bases between the two ends. From germline, CDR1 is LNHDA and CDR2 SQIVND (reference sequence). This CDR3 is CASSQAGSPLHF. The CDR3 bases that were read are TGTGCCAGTAGTCAAGCAGGGTCACCC. The full variable domain, its missing parts supplied by reference TRBV19 and TRBJ1-6, is DGGITQSPKYLFRKEGQNVTLSCEQNLNHDAMYWYRQDPGQGLRLIYYSQIVNDFQKGDIAEGYSVSREKKESFPLTVTSAQKNPTAFYLCASSQAGSPLHFGNGTRLTVT.

In regard to this clone: The germline gene is not matched at one end of the junction; a read error may be the cause. The sequence runs out 3 residues before the end of the CDR3; the remainder is reconstructed from the germline J gene. This chain connects TRBV13 to TRBJ2-4, with TRBD1 as a possible D gene (5 bases). The CDR3 loop spans 17 amino acids. CDR1 is PRHDT and CDR2 is FYEKMQ in the germline V gene (reference sequence). The chain's CDR3 is CPSSLAQGMGTKNIQYF. The sequenced CDR3 bases are TGTCCCAGCAGCTTAGCCCAGGGAATGGGAACCAAAAACATT.

In its sample, this clone was seen many times. From the germline J gene comes the end of the CDR3, since the read stops 3 residues before it. V usage is TRBV6-1 and J usage is TRBJ2-3; 7 positions match TRBD2. CDR1 is MNHNS and CDR2 is SASEGT in the germline V gene. Germline trimming cut 3 bases from V and 4 bases from J; bases unmatched to any gene: 7. This CDR3 region has 15 residues. The sequenced CDR3 bases are TGTGCCAGCAGTGAGAGCGGGGCAATAGCAGATACG. Translation gives CASSESGAIADT. The entire CDR3 protein reads CASSESGAIADTQYF.

This clone was seen ten or more times. Read data end 3 residues before the CDR3 end; the end is taken from the germline J gene. The rearrangement joins TRBV19 to TRBJ2-1, with TRBD2 matching 7 bases. CDR3 length equals 15 residues. The junction had 9 bases not matched to a gene; V was cut back by 3 bases and J by 7 bases. Germline lookup yields CDR1 LNHDA and CDR2 SQIVND (reference sequence). CDR3 amino acids: CASSMGGGSGNEQFF. The DNA read from the CDR3 is TGTGCCAGTAGTATGGGTGGCGGGAGTGGGAATGAG.

Ten or more counts support this clone. The CDR3 goes on 3 residues after the read ends, and that part is filled in from the germline J gene. The rearrangement uses TRBV29-1 and TRBJ2-7; TRBD1 matches 8 bases. Losses at the gene ends were 6 bases for V and 0 bases for J; bases not matched to a gene: 4. Per germline, CDR1 SQVTM and CDR2 ANQGSEA. The CDR3 spans 13 residues. The CDR3 sequence: CSVLTGDSYEQYF. The covered CDR3 bases are TGCAGCGTCTTGACAGGGGACTCCTACGAG.